The next 29 T cell receptor beta chains were all read from a single sample in a study of neurological immune-mediated disorders. Each CDR3 protein gets one entry after TCRdb re-called the 5' RACE reads with MiXCR. This table has around 67,000 distinct CDR3 sequences, 4% to 6% appearing once. Input material: PBMCs. The receptor set was obtained from a man between 18 and 35 years old with multiple sclerosis.

Concerning this clonotype itself: A much larger clone differs from this one at a single base, so this may be a read error. This rearrangement joins TRBV7-2 to TRBJ2-3, with no clear D. Trimming left V 9 bases short and J 2 bases short, with 12 bases between. Germline V gives CDR1 SGHTA, CDR2 FQGNSA. The CDR3 spans 13 residues. In nucleotides, the CDR3 is TGTGCCAGAAGCCCCGCGAACACAGATACGCAGTATTTT. Encoded protein: CARSPANTDTQYF.

Many counts were recorded for this clonotype. V and J are TRBV5-5 and TRBJ1-4; tentatively, D is TRBD1 (6 bases). CDR1 SGHKS and CDR2 YYEKEE come from the germline V gene (reference sequence). The length of the CDR3 is 14 residues. V was clipped by 4 bases and J by 8 bases, with 15 bases between them. The CDR3 protein is CASSPGVNGEKLFF. The DNA for the CDR3 is TGTGCCAGCAGCCCAGGGGTTAACGGAGAAAAACTGTTTTTT.

By its share, this clonotype is medium-sized. The chain carries TRBV29-1 and TRBJ1-2; 10 bases agree with TRBD1. J was trimmed by 8 bases and V by 2 bases; bases with no gene match: 5. From germline, CDR1 is SQVTM and CDR2 ANQGSEA. CDR3 size: 13 residues. CDR3 amino acids: CSVERDRGRGYTF. DNA of the CDR3: TGCAGCGTTGAACGCGACAGGGGGCGAGGCTACACCTTC.

This clonotype was detected ten times or more. J is TRBJ2-3 and V is TRBV12-3 or TRBV12-4, with D possibly matching TRBD2 (6 bases). This CDR3 is built from 18 residues. With 3 bases removed from V and 0 bases from J, the gap between germline ends came to 19 bases. CDR3 bases: TGTGCCAGCAGTTTTGGCCAGGGCTCTGGACTAAGCACAGATACGCAGTATTTT. It yields the protein CASSFGQGSGLSTDTQYF.

This clonotype showed up just a few times. CDR3 in amino acids: CSARQDREVSPLHF. Here the CDR3 DNA reads TGCAGTGCTAGACAGGACAGGGAGGTTTCACCCCTCCACTTT. The chain recombines TRBV20-1 with TRBJ1-6, with 8 bases identical to TRBD1. The germline V gene has CDR1 DFQATT and CDR2 SNEGSKA (reference sequence). CDR3 size: 14 residues. The trim removed 2 bases at V and 9 bases at J, leaving 6 bases unmatched.

This clonotype was counted many times. V and J are TRBV15 and TRBJ1-4; possible D gene TRBD1, 5 bases. The CDR3 runs 15 residues. The germline gives CDR1 LNHNV, CDR2 YYDKDF (reference sequence). V was trimmed by 5 bases and J by 5 bases, leaving 15 bases between them. Here the CDR3 DNA reads TGTGCCACCAGCGAGGGACCGAGAGCAAATGAAAAACTGTTTTTT. Translation: CATSEGPRANEKLFF.

This clonotype was counted at least ten times. The chain employs TRBV7-2 and TRBJ2-5; D call uncertain. V was pared by 2 bases and J by 1 base, with 5 bases between. The CDR3 is 13 residues long. Per germline, CDR1 SGHTA and CDR2 FQGNSA. CDR3 nucleotide sequence: TGTGCCAGCAGCTTAAACTTCCAAGAGACCCAGTACTTC. Protein product: CASSLNFQETQYF. Using reference TRBV7-2 and TRBJ2-5 for the parts outside the CDR3, the full variable domain is GAGVSQSPSNKVTEKGKDVELRCDPISGHTALYWYRQSLGQGLEFLIYFQGNSAPDKSGLPSDRFSAERTGGSVSTLTIQRTQQEDSAVYLCASSLNFQETQYFGPGTRLLVL.

This clonotype was counted at least ten times. The chain links TRBV9 to TRBJ2-5; 10 bases are a match to TRBD1. Germline V gene data show CDR1 as SGDLS and CDR2 as YYNGEE. The J segment lost 5 bases and the V segment lost 3 bases, leaving 4 bases of the junction unmatched. The CDR3 consists of 14 residues. This CDR3 is CASSGTGGLETQYF. DNA of the CDR3: TGTGCCAGCAGCGGGACAGGGGGACTTGAGACCCAGTACTTC.

This clonotype occurred many times. The genes are TRBV7-2 and TRBJ2-7; D is unclear. The CDR3 spans 11 residues. Trimming removed 4 bases from V and 6 bases from J, with 7 bases in between. The germline V gene encodes CDR1 SGHTA and CDR2 FQGNSA. As DNA, the CDR3 is TGTGCCAGCAGCTCCGGTCCCGAGCAGTACTTC. Amino acid sequence: CASSSGPEQYF.

This clonotype was seen at least ten times. The chain carries TRBV5-5 and TRBJ2-7; no clear D. The V and J ends lost 0 bases and 0 bases respectively, with 7 bases between them. CDR1 and CDR2 from the germline V gene are SGHKS and YYEKEE (reference sequence). This CDR3 has 14 amino acids. The CDR3 DNA reads TGTGCCAGCAGCTTGGTTGAGAGCTCCTACGAGCAGTACTTC. It encodes CASSLVESSYEQYF.

In its sample, this clonotype was seen many times. The genes are TRBV29-1 and TRBJ1-2; a possible D gene is TRBD1 (6 bases). Germline values: CDR1 SQVTM, CDR2 ANQGSEA. The CDR3 has 15 residues. Trimming removed 2 bases at V and 2 bases at J, with 15 bases between. This chain's CDR3 is CSVELDTGMNYGYTF. CDR3 DNA: TGCAGCGTTGAATTGGATACAGGGATGAACTATGGCTACACCTTC.

This clonotype appeared many times. The chain recombines TRBV20-1 with TRBJ1-5; TRBD1 aligns across 7 bases. V lost 3 bases, J lost 4 bases, and 3 bases stayed unmatched. There are 13 residues in the CDR3. Germline values: CDR1 DFQATT, CDR2 SNEGSKA (reference sequence). CDR3 nucleotide sequence: TGCAGTGCTAGTGGCAGGGGGAATCAGCCCCAGCATTTT. Translated, it gives CSASGRGNQPQHF.

This clonotype was observed many times. The chain recombines TRBV3-1 with TRBJ1-1; D is unclear. The CDR3 runs to 14 residues. The V and J ends lost 1 base and 9 bases respectively, with 15 bases between them. Germline CDR1 reads LGHDT; CDR2 reads YNNKEL (reference sequence). CDR3 loop: CASSQVQSGGQAFF. The DNA for the CDR3 is TGTGCCAGCAGCCAAGTCCAATCGGGCGGACAAGCTTTCTTT.

In its sample, this clonotype was seen many times. This rearrangement joins TRBV18 to TRBJ1-2; a possible D gene is TRBD1 (5 bases). V gave up 5 bases and J gave up 2 bases, with 9 bases separating them. Germline assignment: CDR1 KGHSH and CDR2 LQKENI. This CDR3 is 13 amino acids long. For the CDR3, the DNA is TGTGCCAGCTCAGAGGGGATCAACTATGGCTACACCTTC. Protein: CASSEGINYGYTF.

This clonotype has a count of ten or more. The chain is built from TRBV20-1 and TRBJ2-4, with D perhaps TRBD1 or TRBD2 (5 bases each). The V gene's germline CDR1 is DFQATT and CDR2 SNEGSKA (reference sequence). The CDR3 sequence is 12 residues long. The germline V and J ends were trimmed by 5 bases and 5 bases, with 10 bases remaining between them. The CDR3 nucleotides read TGCAGTGCTGGGGACGCGGAAAACATTCAGTACTTC. Amino acids: CSAGDAENIQYF.

CDR3: CASSRPRETQYF. The CDR3 nucleotides are TGTGCCAGCAGCAGGCCCAGAGAGACCCAGTACTTC. This sequence joins TRBV2 and TRBJ2-5; D is unresolved. Looked up from germline, CDR1 is SNHLY and CDR2 is FYNNEI. This CDR3 has 12 residues. V was clipped by 6 bases and J by 4 bases, with 9 bases between them.

This clonotype came up many times. V usage is TRBV20-1 and J usage is TRBJ2-1; TRBD2 matches at 12 bases. The germline V gene encodes CDR1 DFQATT and CDR2 SNEGSKA (reference sequence). There are 12 residues in the CDR3. The V and J ends lost 1 base and 12 bases, in that order; junction bases with no gene match: 1. This CDR3 reads CSARGTSGAQFF. The CDR3, as DNA: TGCAGTGCTAGAGGGACTAGCGGGGCGCAGTTCTTC.

The chain couples TRBV7-2 to TRBJ2-4; D unclear. The CDR3 spans 13 residues. The V end lost 1 base, the J end lost 3 bases, and 4 bases lay between the germline ends. Germline V gene sequence: CDR1 SGHTA, CDR2 FQGNSA. The CDR3 DNA reads TGTGCCAGCAGCTTAGGAGGCAAAAACATTCAGTACTTC. The encoded protein is CASSLGGKNIQYF.

There are many counts of this clonotype. This sequence joins TRBV14 and TRBJ1-1, with 8 nucleotides matching TRBD1. After removal of 1 base from V and 12 bases from J, the junction contained 7 bases not matched to a gene. There are 13 residues in the CDR3. The germline gives CDR1 SGHDN, CDR2 FVKESK. CDR3 loop: CASSQGGRTGTFF. The DNA for the CDR3 is TGTGCCAGCAGCCAAGGTGGTCGGACAGGGACTTTCTTT.

This clonotype was recorded many times. The chain couples TRBV19 to TRBJ1-5; 7 bases fit TRBD1. The junction had 11 bases not matched to a gene; V was cut back by 5 bases and J by 4 bases. The CDR3 is 16 residues long. Germline loops: CDR1 LNHDA, CDR2 SQIVND (reference sequence). CDR3 sequence reads: CASSRGVTGTNQPQHF. The CDR3 nucleotides are TGTGCCAGTAGTCGAGGGGTGACAGGGACTAATCAGCCCCAGCATTTT.

In this sample, this clonotype turned up many times. The chain uses TRBV20-1 and TRBJ1-5; D is unclear. The CDR3 has 13 residues. Germline CDR1 DFQATT, CDR2 SNEGSKA (reference sequence). V lost 6 bases and J 4 bases, leaving 13 bases between the germline ends. In nucleotides, the CDR3 is TGCAGTGCCCTAATTCGACCGAATCAGCCCCAGCATTTT. This sequence encodes CSALIRPNQPQHF.

In regard to this clonotype: Being one base from a much bigger clone, this may be a read error. The V call is TRBV5-1, the J call TRBJ1-2; no reliable D call. V lost 5 bases and J 6 bases, leaving 14 bases between the germline ends. Germline CDR1 and CDR2: SGHRS and YFSETQ. The CDR3 runs to 13 residues. The DNA of the CDR3 is TGCGCCAGCAGAGGAAAGGGTGGCGATGGCTACACCTTC. Protein sequence: CASRGKGGDGYTF.

This clonotype was recorded many times. CDR3 region: CSVSEAFF. As DNA, the CDR3 is TGCAGCGTCTCGGAAGCTTTCTTT. This rearrangement joins TRBV29-1 to TRBJ1-1; D is ambiguous. Germline assignment: CDR1 SQVTM and CDR2 ANQGSEA. CDR3 length: 8 amino acids. V lost 6 bases and J 8 bases, leaving 4 bases between the germline ends.

This clonotype was picked up many times. V and J are TRBV11-2 and TRBJ2-1; no reliable D call. V lost 5 bases and J lost 9, with 20 bases in between. Germline V gene sequence: CDR1 SGHAT, CDR2 FQNNGV. The CDR3 spans 15 residues. DNA of the CDR3: TGTGCCAGCAGCCCCCCGGTCCCCCGGCTCGGTGAGCAGTTCTTC. Translation: CASSPPVPRLGEQFF. Full variable domain (missing parts from reference TRBV11-2 and TRBJ2-1): EAGVAQSPRYKIIEKRQSVAFWCNPISGHATLYWYQQILGQGPKLLIQFQNNGVVDDSQLPKDRFSAERLKGVDSTLKIQPAKLEDSAVYLCASSPPVPRLGEQFFGPGTRLTVL.

This clonotype came up many times. The genes are TRBV6-5 and TRBJ2-1, with no clear D. CDR3 size: 15 residues. V dropped 2 bases and J dropped 3 bases, with 11 bases sitting between them. CDR1 and CDR2 (germline): MNHEY, SVGAGI. CDR3 loop: CASSYGSEFYNEQFF. CDR3 DNA sequence: TGTGCCAGCAGTTACGGATCCGAATTCTACAATGAGCAGTTCTTC.

This clonotype appeared many times. The CDR3 nucleotides read TGTGCCAGCAGTTTCGGGTTAGCGGATTACGAGCAGTACTTC. This sequence encodes CASSFGLADYEQYF. The rearrangement uses TRBV12-3 or TRBV12-4 and TRBJ2-7; perhaps TRBD2 as D (6 bases). CDR3 length: 14 amino acids. Trimming stripped 3 bases from V and 4 bases from J, with 13 bases between.

This clonotype was counted many times. The V call is TRBV20-1, the J call TRBJ2-1; no definite D call. This CDR3 is 14 amino acids long. The germline V gene has CDR1 DFQATT and CDR2 SNEGSKA (reference sequence). Deletions cut 0 bases from V and 2 bases from J, with 8 bases between. CDR3 sequence reads: CSARDPYTYNEQFF. In DNA, the CDR3 is TGCAGTGCTAGAGACCCTTACACCTACAATGAGCAGTTCTTC.

A few counts support this clonotype. The chain carries TRBV7-9 and TRBJ2-7; D is perhaps TRBD1 (6 bases). In germline, CDR1 is SEHNR, CDR2 FQNEAQ (reference sequence). The CDR3 contains 16 residues. With 3 bases removed from V and 4 bases from J, the gap between germline ends came to 19 bases. The CDR3 region has the DNA TGTGCCAGCAGCTTTGAGGGAAGGGCAGGGGTGTACGAGCAGTACTTC. Protein sequence: CASSFEGRAGVYEQYF.

In this sample, this clonotype turned up many times. This chain uses TRBV6-6 with TRBJ2-7; a possible D gene is TRBD2 (6 bases). Germline CDR1 reads MNHNY; CDR2 reads SVGAGI (reference sequence). Trimming shortened V by 5 bases and J by 2 bases, and 13 bases separated the two germline ends. CDR3 length: 14 amino acids. The CDR3: CASSRDRGTYEQYF. The CDR3 coding sequence is TGTGCCAGCAGTAGAGACCGGGGGACCTACGAGCAGTACTTC.